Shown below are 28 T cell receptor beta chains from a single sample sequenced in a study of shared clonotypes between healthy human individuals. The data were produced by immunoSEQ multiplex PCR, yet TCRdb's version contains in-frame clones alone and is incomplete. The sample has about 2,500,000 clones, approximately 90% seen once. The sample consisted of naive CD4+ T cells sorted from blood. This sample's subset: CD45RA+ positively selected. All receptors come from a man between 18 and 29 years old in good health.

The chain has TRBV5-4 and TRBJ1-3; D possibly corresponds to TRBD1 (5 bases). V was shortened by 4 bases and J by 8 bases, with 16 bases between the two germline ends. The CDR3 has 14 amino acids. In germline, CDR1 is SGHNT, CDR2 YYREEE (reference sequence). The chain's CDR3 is CASSPGAPEDTIYF. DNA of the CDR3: TGTGCCAGCAGCCCCGGGGCCCCGGAGGACACCATATATTTT.

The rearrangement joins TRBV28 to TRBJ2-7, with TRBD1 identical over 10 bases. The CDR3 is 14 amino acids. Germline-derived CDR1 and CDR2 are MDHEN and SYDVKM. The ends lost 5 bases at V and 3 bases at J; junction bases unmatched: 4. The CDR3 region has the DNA TGTGCCAGCAGTCACGGGGACAGGGGCTACGAGCAGTACTTC. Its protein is CASSHGDRGYEQYF. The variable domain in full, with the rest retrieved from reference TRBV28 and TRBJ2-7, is DVKVTQSSRYLVKRTGEKVFLECVQDMDHENMFWYRQDPGLGLRLIYFSYDVKMKEKGDIPEGYSVSREKKERFSLILESASTNQTSMYLCASSHGDRGYEQYFGPGTRLTVT.

CDR3 in amino acids: CASSQGQTRPDTQYF. The CDR3 region has the DNA TGCGCCAGCAGCCAGGGACAGACCCGGCCAGATACGCAGTATTTT. V and J are TRBV4-1 and TRBJ2-3, with 7 bases fitting TRBD1. The CDR3 runs 15 residues. V was clipped by 3 bases and J by 4 bases; unmatched bases: 7. Looked up from germline, CDR1 is MGHRA and CDR2 is YSYEKL.

CDR3 sequence (DNA): TGTGCCTGGAGCGGAATAAAAAGTGAGAGCTCCTACGAGCAGTACTTC. Its translation is CAWSGIKSESSYEQYF. The chain recombines TRBV30 with TRBJ2-7; D is unresolved. Germline V gene data show CDR1 as GTSNPN and CDR2 as SVGIG (reference sequence). The CDR3 length is 16 residues. Trimming removed 3 bases at V and 0 bases at J, with 18 bases between.

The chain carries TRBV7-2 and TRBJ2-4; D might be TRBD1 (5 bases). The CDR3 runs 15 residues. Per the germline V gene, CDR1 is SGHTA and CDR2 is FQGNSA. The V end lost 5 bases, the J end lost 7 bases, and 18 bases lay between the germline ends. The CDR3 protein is CASSLPDKGNNIQYF. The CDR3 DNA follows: TGTGCCAGCAGCCTCCCCGACAAGGGGAACAACATTCAGTACTTC.

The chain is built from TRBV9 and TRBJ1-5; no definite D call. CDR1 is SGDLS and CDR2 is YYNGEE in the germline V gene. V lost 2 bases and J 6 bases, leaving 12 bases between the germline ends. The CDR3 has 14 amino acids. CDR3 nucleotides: TGTGCCAGCAGCGTCAACCCGTCCGGTCAGCCCCAGCATTTT. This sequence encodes CASSVNPSGQPQHF.

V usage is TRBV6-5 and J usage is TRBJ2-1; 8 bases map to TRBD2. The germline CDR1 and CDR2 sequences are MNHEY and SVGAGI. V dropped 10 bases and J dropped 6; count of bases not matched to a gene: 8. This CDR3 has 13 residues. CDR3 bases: TGTGCCACCAAGGCCAGCGGGAGCAATGAGCAGTTCTTC. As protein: CATKASGSNEQFF.

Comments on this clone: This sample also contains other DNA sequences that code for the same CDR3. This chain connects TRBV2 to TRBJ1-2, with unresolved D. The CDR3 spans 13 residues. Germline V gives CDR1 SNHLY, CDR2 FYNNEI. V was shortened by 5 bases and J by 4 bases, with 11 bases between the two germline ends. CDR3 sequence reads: CASSPGVGYGYTF. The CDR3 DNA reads TGTGCCAGCAGTCCGGGAGTCGGCTATGGCTACACCTTC.

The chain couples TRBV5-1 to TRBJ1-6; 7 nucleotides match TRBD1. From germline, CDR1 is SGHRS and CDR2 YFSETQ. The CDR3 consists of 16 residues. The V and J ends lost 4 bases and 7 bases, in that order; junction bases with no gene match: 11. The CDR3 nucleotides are TGCGCCAGCAGCCCGAGAGGGACAGCCCAAAATTCACCCCTCCACTTT. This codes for CASSPRGTAQNSPLHF.

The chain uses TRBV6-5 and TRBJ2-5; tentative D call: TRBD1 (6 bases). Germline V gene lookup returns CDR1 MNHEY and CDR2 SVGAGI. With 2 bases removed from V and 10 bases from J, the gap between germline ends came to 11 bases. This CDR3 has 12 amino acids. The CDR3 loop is CASSYLTGSQYF. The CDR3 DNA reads TGTGCCAGCAGTTACCTCACAGGGAGCCAGTACTTC.

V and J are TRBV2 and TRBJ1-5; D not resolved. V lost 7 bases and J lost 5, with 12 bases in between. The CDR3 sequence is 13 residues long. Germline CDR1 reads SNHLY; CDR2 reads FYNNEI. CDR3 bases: TGTGCCAGCACTCAAGAAAGGGATCAGCCCCAGCATTTT. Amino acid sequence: CASTQERDQPQHF.

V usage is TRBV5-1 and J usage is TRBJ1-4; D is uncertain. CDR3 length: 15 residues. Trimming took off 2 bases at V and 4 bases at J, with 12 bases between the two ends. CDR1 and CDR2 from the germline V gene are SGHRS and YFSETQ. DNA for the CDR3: TGCGCCAGCAGCTTTTTTAGTTCTAATAATGAAAAACTGTTTTTT. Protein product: CASSFFSSNNEKLFF.

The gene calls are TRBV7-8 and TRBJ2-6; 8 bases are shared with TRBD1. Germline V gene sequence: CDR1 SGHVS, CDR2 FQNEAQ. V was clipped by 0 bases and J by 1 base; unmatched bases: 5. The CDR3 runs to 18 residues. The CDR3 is CASSLALYRGSGANVLTF. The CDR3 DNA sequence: TGTGCCAGCAGCTTAGCGTTGTACAGGGGGTCTGGGGCCAACGTCCTGACTTTC.

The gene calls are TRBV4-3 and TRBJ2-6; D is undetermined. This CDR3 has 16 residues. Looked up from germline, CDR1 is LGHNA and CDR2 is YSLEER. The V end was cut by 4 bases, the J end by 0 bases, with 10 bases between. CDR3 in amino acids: CASSPDGNSGANVLTF. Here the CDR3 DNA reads TGCGCCAGCAGCCCCGACGGCAACTCTGGGGCCAACGTCCTGACTTTC.

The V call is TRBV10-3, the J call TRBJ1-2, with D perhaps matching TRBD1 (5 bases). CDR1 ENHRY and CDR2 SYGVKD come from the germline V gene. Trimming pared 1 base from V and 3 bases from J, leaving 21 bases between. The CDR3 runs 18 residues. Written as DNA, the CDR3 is TGTGCCATCAGTGAGTTCCCCCGTGGCAGGGTGGGGGACTATGGCTACACCTTC. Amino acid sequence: CAISEFPRGRVGDYGYTF.

The chain's CDR3 is CAISWGGTSDITDTQYF. The CDR3, as DNA: TGTGCCATCAGCTGGGGCGGGACTAGCGATATCACAGATACGCAGTATTTT. This rearrangement joins TRBV10-3 to TRBJ2-3; 10 nucleotides match TRBD2. CDR1 and CDR2 from the germline V gene are ENHRY and SYGVKD. The CDR3 is made up of 17 amino acids. With V trimmed by 6 bases and J by 2 bases, 11 bases remained unmatched.

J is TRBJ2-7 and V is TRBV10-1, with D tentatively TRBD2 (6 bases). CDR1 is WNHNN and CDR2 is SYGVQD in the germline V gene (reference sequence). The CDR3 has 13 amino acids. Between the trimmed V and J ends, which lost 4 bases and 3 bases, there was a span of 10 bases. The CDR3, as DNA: TGCGCCAGCAGTGCTGGCGGGGACTACGAGCAGTACTTC. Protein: CASSAGGDYEQYF.

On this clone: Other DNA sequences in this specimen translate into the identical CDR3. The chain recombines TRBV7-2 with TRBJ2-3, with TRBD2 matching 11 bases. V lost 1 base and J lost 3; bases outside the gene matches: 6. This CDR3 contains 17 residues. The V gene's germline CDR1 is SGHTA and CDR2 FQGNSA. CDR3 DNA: TGTGCCAGCAGCTTAGGGCTAGCGGGAGGCGGAACAGATACGCAGTATTTT. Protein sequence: CASSLGLAGGGTDTQYF.

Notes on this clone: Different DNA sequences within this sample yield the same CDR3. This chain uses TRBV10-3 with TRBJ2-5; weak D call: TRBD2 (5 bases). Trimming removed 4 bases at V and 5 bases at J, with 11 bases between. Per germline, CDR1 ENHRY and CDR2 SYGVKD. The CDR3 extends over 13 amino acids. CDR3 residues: CAISGGPGETQYF. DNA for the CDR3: TGTGCCATCAGTGGCGGTCCGGGGGAGACCCAGTACTTC.

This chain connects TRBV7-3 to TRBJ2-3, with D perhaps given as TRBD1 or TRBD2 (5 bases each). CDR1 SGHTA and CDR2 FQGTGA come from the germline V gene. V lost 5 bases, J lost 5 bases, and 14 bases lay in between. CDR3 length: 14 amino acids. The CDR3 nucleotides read TGTGCCAGCAGCCCAGGGCCCGGGGTAGATACGCAGTATTTT. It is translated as CASSPGPGVDTQYF. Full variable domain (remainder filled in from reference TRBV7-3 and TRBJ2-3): GAGVSQTPSNKVTEKGKYVELRCDPISGHTALYWYRQSLGQGPEFLIYFQGTGAADDSGLPNDRFFAVRPEGSVSTLKIQRTERGDSAVYLCASSPGPGVDTQYFGPGTRLTVL.

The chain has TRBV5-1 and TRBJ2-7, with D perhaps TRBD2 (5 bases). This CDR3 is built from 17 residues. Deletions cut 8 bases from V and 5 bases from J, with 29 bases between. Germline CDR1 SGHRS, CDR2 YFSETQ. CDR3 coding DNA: TGCGCCAGTCAATTGTCGGTCAGACCGACTATGCTACACGAGCAGTACTTC. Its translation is CASQLSVRPTMLHEQYF.

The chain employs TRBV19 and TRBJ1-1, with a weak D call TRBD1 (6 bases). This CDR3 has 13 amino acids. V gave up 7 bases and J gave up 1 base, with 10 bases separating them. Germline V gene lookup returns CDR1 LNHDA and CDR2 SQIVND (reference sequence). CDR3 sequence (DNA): TGTGCCAGTACCCAACAGGGGAACACTGAAGCTTTCTTT. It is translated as CASTQQGNTEAFF.

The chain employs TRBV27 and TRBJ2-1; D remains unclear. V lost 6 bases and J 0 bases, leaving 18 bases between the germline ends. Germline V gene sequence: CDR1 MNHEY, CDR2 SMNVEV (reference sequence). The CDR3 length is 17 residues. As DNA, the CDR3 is TGTGCCAGCAGCCCACCCACTACGAGAAGCTCCTACAATGAGCAGTTCTTC. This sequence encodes CASSPPTTRSSYNEQFF.

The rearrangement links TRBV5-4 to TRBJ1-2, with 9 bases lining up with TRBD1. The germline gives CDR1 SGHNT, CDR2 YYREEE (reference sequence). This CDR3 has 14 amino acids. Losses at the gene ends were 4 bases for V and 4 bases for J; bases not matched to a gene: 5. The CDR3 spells CASSPDRGGYGYTF. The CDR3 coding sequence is TGTGCCAGCAGCCCAGACAGGGGGGGCTATGGCTACACCTTC.

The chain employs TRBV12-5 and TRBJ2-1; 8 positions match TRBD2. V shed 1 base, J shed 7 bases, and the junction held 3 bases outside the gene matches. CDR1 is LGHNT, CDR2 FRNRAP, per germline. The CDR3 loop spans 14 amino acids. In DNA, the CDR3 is TGTGCTAGTGGTTTGGCGGGGGGGCCAAATGAGCAGTTCTTC. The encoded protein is CASGLAGGPNEQFF.

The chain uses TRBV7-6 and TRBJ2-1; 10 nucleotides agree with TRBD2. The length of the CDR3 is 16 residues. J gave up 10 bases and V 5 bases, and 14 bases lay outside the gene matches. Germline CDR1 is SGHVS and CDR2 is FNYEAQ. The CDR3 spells CASSPNAGTSVREQFF. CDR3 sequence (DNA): TGTGCCAGCAGCCCAAACGCCGGGACTAGCGTACGGGAGCAGTTCTTC.

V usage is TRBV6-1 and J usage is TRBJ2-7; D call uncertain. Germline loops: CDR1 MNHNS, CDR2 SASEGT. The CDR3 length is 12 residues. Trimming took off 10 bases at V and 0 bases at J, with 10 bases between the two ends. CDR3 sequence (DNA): TGTGCCATTGGAAGGAGCTCCTACGAGCAGTACTTC. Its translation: CAIGRSSYEQYF.

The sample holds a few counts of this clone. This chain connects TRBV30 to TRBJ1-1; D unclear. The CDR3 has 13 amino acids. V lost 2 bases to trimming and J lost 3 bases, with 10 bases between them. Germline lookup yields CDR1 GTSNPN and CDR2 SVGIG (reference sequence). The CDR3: CAWSPTPYTEAFF. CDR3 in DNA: TGTGCCTGGAGTCCTACCCCTTACACTGAAGCTTTCTTT. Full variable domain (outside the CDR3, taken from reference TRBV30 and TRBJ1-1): SQTIHQWPATLVQPVGSPLSLECTVEGTSNPNLYWYRQAAGRGLQLLFYSVGIGQISSEVPQNLSASRPQDRQFILSSKKLLLSDSGFYLCAWSPTPYTEAFFGQGTRLTVV.